These 26 T cell receptor beta chains were sequenced from one sample in a study of T cell repertoires in aging, cancer and after chemotherapy. Amplification of TCR beta used genomic DNA extracted from peripheral blood. TRB rearrangements spanning V, D and J were amplified using mixed TRB-A/B primers. TCRdb independently ran MiXCR on the multiplex PCR reads; one entry per CDR3 protein. Among fewer than 2,500 distinct CDR3 sequences listed, roughly a quarter were seen once. Sequenced material: blood. The source of these receptors is a human donor with a solid tumor.

By share, this clonotype ranks as medium-sized. The genes are TRBV18 and TRBJ1-1; D remains unclear. Trimming left V 1 base short and J 4 bases short, with 10 bases between. This CDR3 has 14 amino acids. The V gene's germline CDR1 is KGHSH and CDR2 LQKENI. CDR3 amino acids: CASSPLQEGTEAFF. The CDR3 coding sequence is TGTGCCAGCTCACCACTTCAGGAGGGCACTGAAGCTTTCTTT. The complete variable domain, with remaining parts taken from reference TRBV18 and TRBJ1-1, reads NAGVMQNPRHLVRRRGQEARLRCSPMKGHSHVYWYRQLPEEGLKFMVYLQKENIIDESGMPKERFSAEFPKEGPSILRIQQVVRGDSAAYFCASSPLQEGTEAFFGQGTRLTVV.

This clonotype is judged medium-sized (0.01 to 0.1%). The chain uses TRBV15 and TRBJ2-5; 7 nucleotides align to TRBD1. The CDR3 spans 16 residues. Germline CDR1 reads LNHNV; CDR2 reads YYDKDF (reference sequence). After removal of 9 bases from V and 4 bases from J, the junction contained 17 bases not matched to a gene. The CDR3 DNA is TGTGCCACGGGTCATCCTAGACAGGGAAAGGGAGAGACCCAGTACTTC. This sequence encodes CATGHPRQGKGETQYF.

The rearrangement joins TRBV7-2 to TRBJ1-1; the D gene is possibly TRBD1 (5 bases). This CDR3 has 15 residues. CDR1 is SGHTA, CDR2 FQGNSA, per germline. V gave up 2 bases and J gave up 0 bases, with 10 bases separating them. This chain's CDR3 is CASSLYQGLNTEAFF. Here the CDR3 DNA reads TGTGCCAGCAGCTTATATCAGGGATTGAACACTGAAGCTTTCTTT. Together with reference TRBV7-2 and TRBJ1-1, the CDR3 gives the full variable domain: GAGVSQSPSNKVTEKGKDVELRCDPISGHTALYWYRQSLGQGLEFLIYFQGNSAPDKSGLPSDRFSAERTGGSVSTLTIQRTQQEDSAVYLCASSLYQGLNTEAFFGQGTRLTVV.

The table lists this clonotype with a few counts. The rearrangement links TRBV24-1 to TRBJ2-4; 12 bases are shared with TRBD1. CDR3 length: 16 amino acids. Germline V gives CDR1 KGHDR, CDR2 SFDVKD. The trim removed 5 bases at V and 7 bases at J, leaving 8 bases unmatched. As DNA, the CDR3 is TGTGCCACCAGTGGCGCCGGGGGACAGGGGGCGAACATTCAGTACTTC. Translation: CATSGAGGQGANIQYF.

The CDR3 protein is CASSLGRGVYGYTF. DNA of the CDR3: TGTGCCAGCAGCTTGGGCAGGGGAGTCTATGGCTACACCTTC. The J gene is TRBJ1-2, the V gene TRBV11-2; a weak D match, TRBD1 (6 bases). The CDR3 contains 14 residues. Germline V gives CDR1 SGHAT, CDR2 FQNNGV. V was clipped by 3 bases and J by 4 bases, with 12 bases between them.

This clonotype was observed a handful of times. The chain carries TRBV14 and TRBJ2-7, with 7 positions matching TRBD1. The CDR3 runs 16 residues. Germline lookup yields CDR1 SGHDN and CDR2 FVKESK. Trimming took 0 bases from V and 3 from J; bases not matched to a gene: 8. CDR3 DNA sequence: TGTGCCAGCAGCCAAGATCCGACTCAGGGGGTCTACGAGCAGTACTTC. Residues: CASSQDPTQGVYEQYF.

The J gene is TRBJ2-5, the V gene TRBV5-1; a possible D gene is TRBD1 (6 bases). CDR3 length: 14 amino acids. CDR1 is SGHRS and CDR2 is YFSETQ in the germline V gene. Between the trimmed V and J ends, which lost 5 bases and 5 bases, there was a span of 16 bases. The CDR3 DNA follows: TGCGCCAGCAGTACAGGGTACGGGTTGGAGACCCAGTACTTC. Its translation: CASSTGYGLETQYF.

The gene calls are TRBV4-2 and TRBJ2-7; 11 bases are shared with TRBD2. V shed 1 base and J 4 bases; nucleotides not matched to a gene: 3. CDR1 is LGHNA, CDR2 YNFKEQ, per germline. This CDR3 region has 15 residues. The chain's CDR3 is CASSQGTSGLYEQYF. CDR3 sequence (DNA): TGTGCCAGCAGCCAAGGGACTAGCGGGCTTTACGAGCAGTACTTC.

A few counts support this clonotype. V and J are TRBV12-3 or TRBV12-4 and TRBJ1-1, with TRBD1 identical over 7 bases. The CDR3 length is 15 residues. V trimming: 6 bases; J trimming: 2 bases; junction bases outside the gene matches: 9. The CDR3 nucleotides are TGTGCCAGCAGACCCAACAGGGGAGAAAACACTGAAGCTTTCTTT. This translates into CASRPNRGENTEAFF.

The chain carries TRBV19 and TRBJ2-2; D is perhaps TRBD1 (6 bases). V was cut by 7 bases and J by 10 bases, with 16 bases left in between. The CDR3 runs to 13 residues. The germline V gene has CDR1 LNHDA and CDR2 SQIVND (reference sequence). CDR3 residues: CASTDRYGEELFF. CDR3 bases: TGTGCCAGTACTGACAGGTATGGCGAGGAGCTGTTTTTT. The full variable domain, completed using reference TRBV19 and TRBJ2-2, is DGGITQSPKYLFRKEGQNVTLSCEQNLNHDAMYWYRQDPGQGLRLIYYSQIVNDFQKGDIAEGYSVSREKKESFPLTVTSAQKNPTAFYLCASTDRYGEELFFGEGSRLTVL.

This clonotype has more than one count but fewer than ten. Being one base from a much bigger clone, this may be a read error. The rearrangement joins TRBV7-2 to TRBJ2-3; D possibly corresponds to TRBD1 (6 bases). With 3 bases removed from V and 2 bases from J, the gap between germline ends came to 12 bases. CDR1 and CDR2 from the germline V gene are SGHTA and FQGNSA. The CDR3 totals 15 residues. The CDR3 is CASSFVEGDTDTQYF. Written as DNA, the CDR3 is TGTGCCAGCAGCTTTGTAGAGGGGGACACAGATACGCAGTATTTT.

This clonotype turned up a few times. V usage is TRBV6-1 and J usage is TRBJ2-1, with TRBD1 matching 7 bases. V was pared by 0 bases and J by 4 bases, with 9 bases of the junction left unmatched. Germline CDR1 and CDR2: MNHNS and SASEGT. This CDR3 has 17 amino acids. The CDR3 DNA is TGTGCCAGCAGTGAAGCTCGACAGGGATCTTTTTACAATGAGCAGTTCTTC. Translation: CASSEARQGSFYNEQFF.

This clonotype was counted a few times. This chain connects TRBV18 to TRBJ1-1; the D gene is possibly TRBD1 (5 bases). The germline V gene has CDR1 KGHSH and CDR2 LQKENI. The CDR3 runs to 13 residues. Deletions cut 6 bases from V and 3 bases from J, with 11 bases between. The CDR3 spells CASSAGWDTEAFF. The CDR3 DNA follows: TGTGCCAGCTCTGCAGGGTGGGACACTGAAGCTTTCTTT. Combining the CDR3 with reference TRBV18 and TRBJ1-1 gives the whole variable domain NAGVMQNPRHLVRRRGQEARLRCSPMKGHSHVYWYRQLPEEGLKFMVYLQKENIIDESGMPKERFSAEFPKEGPSILRIQQVVRGDSAAYFCASSAGWDTEAFFGQGTRLTVV.

Note on this clonotype: A much larger clone lies a single base off, so this may be a read error. J is TRBJ2-7 and V is TRBV4-3, with D tentatively TRBD2 (6 bases). Germline V lookup: CDR1 LGHNA, CDR2 YSLEER. The CDR3 has 15 amino acids. CDR3 in DNA: TGCGCCAGCAGCCAAGCACTAGCCGTTACCTACAAGCAGTACTTC. Translated, it gives CASSQALAVTYKQYF.

V usage is TRBV7-2 and J usage is TRBJ1-6; D gene unclear. Germline loops: CDR1 SGHTA, CDR2 FQGNSA. V was clipped by 2 bases and J by 6 bases, with 2 bases between them. This CDR3 has 12 residues. The CDR3 DNA is TGTGCCAGCAGCTTACCTAATTCACCCCTCCACTTT. This translates into CASSLPNSPLHF.

In this sample, this clonotype is medium-sized. V and J are TRBV30 and TRBJ1-1; TRBD1 aligns across 8 bases. The CDR3 loop spans 14 amino acids. V lost 2 bases and J lost 6; bases outside the gene matches: 8. CDR1 is GTSNPN and CDR2 is SVGIG in the germline V gene (reference sequence). The CDR3 region is CAWSIGQGGSEAFF. The CDR3 DNA reads as TGTGCCTGGAGTATCGGACAGGGAGGGTCTGAAGCTTTCTTT. Filled out from reference TRBV30 and TRBJ1-1, the complete variable domain reads SQTIHQWPATLVQPVGSPLSLECTVEGTSNPNLYWYRQAAGRGLQLLFYSVGIGQISSEVPQNLSASRPQDRQFILSSKKLLLSDSGFYLCAWSIGQGGSEAFFGQGTRLTVV.

This clonotype is labeled as medium-sized (0.01 to 0.1%). V usage is TRBV6-5 and J usage is TRBJ1-1; D not resolved. V dropped 6 bases and J dropped 6 bases, with 11 bases sitting between them. The CDR3 has 12 residues. Looked up from germline, CDR1 is MNHEY and CDR2 is SVGAGI. Here the CDR3 DNA reads TGTGCCAGCAGCCACCCCGGCGCTGAAGCTTTCTTT. Residues: CASSHPGAEAFF.

V is TRBV13 and J is TRBJ1-2; D not certain. The germline CDR1 and CDR2 sequences are PRHDT and FYEKMQ (reference sequence). The V end lost 5 bases, the J end lost 8 bases, and 21 bases lay between the germline ends. The CDR3 spans 15 residues. In DNA, the CDR3 is TGTGCCAGCAGCCCCACTCCAGCGGCAGTTCGGGGCTACACCTTC. It encodes CASSPTPAAVRGYTF. The entire variable domain, with the rest obtained from reference TRBV13 and TRBJ1-2, is as follows: AAGVIQSPRHLIKEKRETATLKCYPIPRHDTVYWYQQGPGQDPQFLISFYEKMQSDKGSIPDRFSAQQFSDYHSELNMSSLELGDSALYFCASSPTPAAVRGYTFGSGTRLTVV.

By share of the sample, this clonotype is medium-sized (0.01 to 0.1%). This chain joins TRBV7-9 and TRBJ2-1; 12 nucleotides align to TRBD2. The J segment lost 9 bases and the V segment lost 5 bases, leaving 2 bases of the junction unmatched. The V gene's germline CDR1 is SEHNR and CDR2 FQNEAQ (reference sequence). The length of the CDR3 is 13 residues. The CDR3 DNA sequence: TGTGCCAGCAGCCCGGGACTAGCGGGTGAGCAGTTCTTC. Translation: CASSPGLAGEQFF.

This clonotype was picked up a small number of times. The chain combines TRBV11-2 with TRBJ1-1; D call uncertain. The CDR3 is made up of 14 amino acids. V lost 0 bases and J 0 bases, leaving 5 bases between the germline ends. From germline, CDR1 is SGHAT and CDR2 FQNNGV. The chain's CDR3 is CASSLERVNTEAFF. CDR3 DNA sequence: TGTGCCAGCAGCTTAGAGAGGGTGAACACTGAAGCTTTCTTT. Full variable domain (remainder filled in from reference TRBV11-2 and TRBJ1-1): EAGVAQSPRYKIIEKRQSVAFWCNPISGHATLYWYQQILGQGPKLLIQFQNNGVVDDSQLPKDRFSAERLKGVDSTLKIQPAKLEDSAVYLCASSLERVNTEAFFGQGTRLTVV.

This clonotype is labeled as medium-sized. V and J are TRBV27 and TRBJ2-2; tentatively, D is TRBD1 or TRBD2 (5 bases each). Trimming pared 8 bases from V and 7 bases from J, leaving 8 bases between. Germline CDR1 reads MNHEY; CDR2 reads SMNVEV (reference sequence). The CDR3 runs 11 residues. Written as DNA, the CDR3 is TGTGCCAGCGGTGGGGGCGGGGAGCTGTTTTTT. Amino acids: CASGGGGELFF.

This sequence joins TRBV12-3 or TRBV12-4 and TRBJ1-2; TRBD1 aligns across 12 bases. After removal of 4 bases from V and 4 bases from J, the junction contained 19 bases not matched to a gene. The CDR3 is 20 amino acids. CDR3 protein: CASSSIPILSRDRGLYGYTF. Written as DNA, the CDR3 is TGTGCCAGCAGTTCTATCCCTATCCTTTCCCGGGACAGGGGGCTCTATGGCTACACCTTC.

This clonotype is medium-sized (0.01 to 0.1%) by share. V gene TRBV30 combines with J gene TRBJ2-1, with D uncertain. Germline lookup yields CDR1 GTSNPN and CDR2 SVGIG (reference sequence). V dropped 0 bases and J dropped 8 bases, with 11 bases sitting between them. The CDR3 consists of 13 residues. In DNA form, the CDR3 reads TGTGCCTGGAGTGTACAGTTCCGGGATGAGCAGTTCTTC. Its translation: CAWSVQFRDEQFF.

By proportion, this clonotype is medium-sized. The chain recombines TRBV18 with TRBJ1-1; D gene ambiguous. CDR3 length: 13 residues. Germline assignment: CDR1 KGHSH and CDR2 LQKENI. V was trimmed by 5 bases and J by 4 bases, leaving 11 bases between them. As DNA, the CDR3 is TGTGCCAGCTCAGCATCGGCCGCCACTGAAGCTTTCTTT. This codes for CASSASAATEAFF.

This rearrangement joins TRBV20-1 to TRBJ1-5, with D perhaps TRBD1 (6 bases). CDR1 and CDR2 (germline): DFQATT, SNEGSKA (reference sequence). The CDR3 has 13 amino acids. Trimming took 5 bases from V and 0 from J, leaving 8 bases between them. This CDR3 is CSAGTFSNQPQHF. CDR3 DNA: TGCAGTGCTGGGACATTTAGCAATCAGCCCCAGCATTTT.

This clonotype is classed as medium-sized. V usage is TRBV5-6 and J usage is TRBJ2-3; TRBD1 might be the D (5 bases). V lost 3 bases to trimming and J lost 0 bases, with 11 bases between them. CDR3 size: 15 residues. The germline V gene has CDR1 SGHDT and CDR2 YYEEEE. CDR3 bases: TGTGCCAGCAGCTCAGGGCTGGCTAGCACAGATACGCAGTATTTT. It yields the protein CASSSGLASTDTQYF.